This note documents a single T cell receptor (beta chain) sequence. Antigen: not known. The data originate from a study of shared clonotypes between healthy human individuals. Study-level points and caveats: Non-shared clonotypes showed lower generation probabilities than clonotypes common to all four donors. Clonotype sharing levels among donors were expected to vary with sequencing depth.

This CDR3 spans 16 amino acids. V was clipped by 4 bases and J by 3 bases; unmatched bases: 7. Germline V lookup: CDR1 MDHEN, CDR2 SYDVKM. Naivety among CD8 cells was defined by CD45RO negativity and positive CCR7 selection, thereby excluding terminally differentiated effector memory CD45RA+ cells. In the original analysis: ImmunoSEQ supplied junction-only sequences lacking quality scores, so filtering was different. Sequencing was performed with immunoSEQ multiplex PCR; in TCRdb, only in-frame clones are kept and a portion is missing. Clonal size and the V and J genes are those of that table, whereas D and trimming came from the DNA. The sample carries hundreds of thousands of clones, 95% to 97% recorded once.

The rearrangement joins TRBV28 to TRBJ2-3; the match to TRBD2 covers 10 bases. This TCR was recovered from a man in his thirties or forties in good health. Source material: naive CD8+ T cells sorted from blood. CDR3 protein: CASSWTSGGSTDTQYF. The CDR3 DNA reads TGTGCCAGCAGTTGGACTAGCGGAGGAAGTACAGATACGCAGTATTTT.